This TCR beta chain appears in the sequencing data of a study of blood T cell repertoires in COVID-19. Sequenced by immunoSEQ multiplex PCR; TCRdb stores in-frame clones only, minus some. The table includes about 80,000 clones, around 76% detected once. There are 19 residues in the CDR3. The germline V gene encodes CDR1 PRHDT and CDR2 FYEKMQ (reference sequence). Losses at the gene ends were 4 bases for V and 2 bases for J; bases not matched to a gene: 16. The receptor was derived from a human donor in a cohort sampled during active COVID-19. The gene calls are TRBV13 and TRBJ2-3; 9 bases match TRBD2. The sequenced material came from peripheral blood. As DNA, the CDR3 is TGTGCCAGCAGCTCGCGCCTAGCGGGGAACGCGCCCTCCACAGATACGCAGTATTTT. Its translation is CASSSRLAGNAPSTDTQYF.